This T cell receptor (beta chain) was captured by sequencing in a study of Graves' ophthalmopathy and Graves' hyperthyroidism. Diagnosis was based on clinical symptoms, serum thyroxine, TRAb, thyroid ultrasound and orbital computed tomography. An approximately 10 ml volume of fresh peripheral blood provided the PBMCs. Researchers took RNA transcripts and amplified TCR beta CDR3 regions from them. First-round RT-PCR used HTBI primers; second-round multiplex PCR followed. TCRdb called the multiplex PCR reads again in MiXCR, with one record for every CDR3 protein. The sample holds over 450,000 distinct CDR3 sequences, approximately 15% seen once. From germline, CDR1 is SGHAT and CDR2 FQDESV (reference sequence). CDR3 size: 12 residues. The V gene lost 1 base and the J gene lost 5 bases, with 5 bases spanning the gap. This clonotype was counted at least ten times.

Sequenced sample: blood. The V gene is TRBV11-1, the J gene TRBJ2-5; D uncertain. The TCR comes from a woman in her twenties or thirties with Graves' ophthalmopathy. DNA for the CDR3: TGTGCCAGCAGCTTAGTTTCCGAGACCCAGTACTTC. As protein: CASSLVSETQYF.